The T cell receptor beta chain described here comes from a study of CD8 T cells in Susac syndrome. Random hexamers were used to reverse transcribe 0.5 to 1 ug of RNA. The authors amplified TCR beta CDR3 across 54 Vbeta and 13 Jbeta using immunoSEQ multiplex PCR. MiXCR, run by TCRdb on the immunoSEQ multiplex PCR reads, gives a single entry per CDR3 protein. This table has around 280,000 distinct CDR3 sequences, approximately 85% appearing once. The multiple sclerosis controls consisted of treatment-naive patients with relapsing-remitting disease, either stable or active. CDR1 and CDR2 from the germline V gene are SGDLS and YYNGEE. Trimming removed 0 bases from V and 0 bases from J, with 10 bases in between. This CDR3 is 15 amino acids long.

The material sequenced was CD8+ T cells from PBMCs. The chain is built from TRBV9 and TRBJ2-7; D is ambiguous. The sequence came from a human donor with multiple sclerosis. The CDR3 is CASSVETGPSYEQYF. CDR3 coding DNA: TGTGCCAGCAGCGTAGAAACCGGCCCCTCCTACGAGCAGTACTTC.